The entry that follows covers one T cell receptor (beta chain) sequence. V lost 1 base to trimming and J lost 4 bases, with 13 bases between them. The CDR3 has 16 amino acids. The V gene's germline CDR1 is LGHDT and CDR2 YNNKEL (reference sequence). Profiling relied on immunoSEQ multiplex PCR, and the TCRdb table lists in-frame clones only, not all of them. The table shows 250,000 to 300,000 clones, with 88% occurring only once. This sample is drawn from a study of blood T cell repertoires in COVID-19. Material for sequencing was PBMCs or T cells enriched from blood (not recorded which). The origin of this receptor is a woman in her 30s who had recovered from COVID-19. The J gene is TRBJ1-4, the V gene TRBV3-1 (or the pseudogene TRBV3-2); maybe TRBD1 (6 bases). This CDR3 is CASSQGTGLGNEKLFF. The CDR3 DNA sequence: TGTGCCAGCAGCCAAGGTACAGGGCTAGGTAATGAAAAACTGTTTTTT.